This T cell receptor beta chain was sequenced for a study of technical replicates of blood from several donors. The CDR3 totals 18 residues. Looked up from germline, CDR1 is SGHKS and CDR2 is YYEKEE (reference sequence). After removal of 0 bases from V and 5 bases from J, the junction contained 15 bases not matched to a gene. Only in-frame clones appear in the TCRdb table, and some are missing; sequencing was by immunoSEQ multiplex PCR. The data contain approximately 74,000 clones, 88% of them seen just once; the ten biggest clones take up approximately 5%. The TCR was taken from a human donor in good health. Some clones in this sample may be carry-over from other donors' samples. Sequenced sample: PBMCs. The rearrangement joins TRBV5-5 to TRBJ2-5, with 8 bases identical to TRBD2. CDR3 sequence reads: CASSLGPVRAAGEETQYF. In nucleotides, the CDR3 is TGTGCCAGCAGCTTGGGCCCAGTACGTGCAGCGGGAGAGGAGACCCAGTACTTC.